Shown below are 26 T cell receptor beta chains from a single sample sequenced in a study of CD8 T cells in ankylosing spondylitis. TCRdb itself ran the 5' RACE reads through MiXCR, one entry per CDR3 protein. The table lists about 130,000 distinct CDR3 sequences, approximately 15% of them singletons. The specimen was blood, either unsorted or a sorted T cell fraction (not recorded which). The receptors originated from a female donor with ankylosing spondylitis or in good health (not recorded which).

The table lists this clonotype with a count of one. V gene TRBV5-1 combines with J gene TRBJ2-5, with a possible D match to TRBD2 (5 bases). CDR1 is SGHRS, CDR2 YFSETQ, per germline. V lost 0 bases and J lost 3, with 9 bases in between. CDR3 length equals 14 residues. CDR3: CASSLVVGEETQYF. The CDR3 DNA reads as TGCGCCAGCAGCTTGGTTGTGGGAGAAGAGACCCAGTACTTC. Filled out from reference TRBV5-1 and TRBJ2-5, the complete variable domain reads KAGVTQTPRYLIKTRGQQVTLSCSPISGHRSVSWYQQTPGQGLQFLFEYFSETQRNKGNFPGRFSGRQFSNSRSEMNVSTLELGDSALYLCASSLVVGEETQYFGPGTRLLVL.

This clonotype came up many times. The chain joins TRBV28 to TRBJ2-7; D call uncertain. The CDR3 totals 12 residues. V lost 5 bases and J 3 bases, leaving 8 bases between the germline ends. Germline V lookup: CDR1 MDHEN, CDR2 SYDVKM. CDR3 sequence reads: CASSGSGYEQYF. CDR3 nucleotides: TGTGCCAGCAGTGGTTCCGGCTACGAGCAGTACTTC.

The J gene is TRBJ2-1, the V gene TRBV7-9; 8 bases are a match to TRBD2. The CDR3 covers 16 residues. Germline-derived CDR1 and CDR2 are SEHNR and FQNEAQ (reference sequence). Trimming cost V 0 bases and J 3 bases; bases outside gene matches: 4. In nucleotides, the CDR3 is TGTGCCAGCAGCTTAGCGCTAGCGGGCGGCTACAATGAGCAGTTCTTC. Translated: CASSLALAGGYNEQFF.

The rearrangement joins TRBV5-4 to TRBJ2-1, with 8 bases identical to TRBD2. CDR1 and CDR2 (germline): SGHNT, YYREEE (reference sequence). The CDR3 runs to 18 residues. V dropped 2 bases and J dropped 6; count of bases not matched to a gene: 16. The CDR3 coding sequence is TGTGCCAGCAGCTTCAAGCGGGGGAGTGCAGGTGTGGGCAATGAGCAGTTCTTC. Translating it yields CASSFKRGSAGVGNEQFF.

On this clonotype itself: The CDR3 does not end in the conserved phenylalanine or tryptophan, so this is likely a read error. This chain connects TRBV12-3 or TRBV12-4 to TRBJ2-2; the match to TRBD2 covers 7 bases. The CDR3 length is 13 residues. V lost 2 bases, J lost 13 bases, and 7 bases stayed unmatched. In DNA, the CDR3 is TGTGCCAGCAGTTTACGGGGGGTTGTCGGGCTGTTTATT. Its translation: CASSLRGVVGLFI.

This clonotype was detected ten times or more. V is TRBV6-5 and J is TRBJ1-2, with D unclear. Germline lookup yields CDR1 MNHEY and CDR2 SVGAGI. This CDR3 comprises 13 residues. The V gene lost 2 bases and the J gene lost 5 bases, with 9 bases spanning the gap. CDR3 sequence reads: CASSYATGYGYTF. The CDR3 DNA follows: TGTGCCAGCAGTTACGCGACGGGATATGGCTACACCTTC.

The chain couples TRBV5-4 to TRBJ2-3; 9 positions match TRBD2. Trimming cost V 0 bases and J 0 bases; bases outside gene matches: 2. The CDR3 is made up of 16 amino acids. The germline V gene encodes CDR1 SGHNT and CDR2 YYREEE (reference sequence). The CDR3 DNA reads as TGTGCCAGCAGCTTGGCGCGGGAGGGAAGCACAGATACGCAGTATTTT. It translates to CASSLAREGSTDTQYF.

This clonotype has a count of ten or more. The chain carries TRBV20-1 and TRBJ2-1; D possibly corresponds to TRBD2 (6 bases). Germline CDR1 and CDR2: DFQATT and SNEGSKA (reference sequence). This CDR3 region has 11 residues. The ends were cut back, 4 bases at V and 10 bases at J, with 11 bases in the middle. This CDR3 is CSANGEAEQFF. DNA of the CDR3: TGCAGTGCTAACGGGGAGGCGGAGCAGTTCTTC.

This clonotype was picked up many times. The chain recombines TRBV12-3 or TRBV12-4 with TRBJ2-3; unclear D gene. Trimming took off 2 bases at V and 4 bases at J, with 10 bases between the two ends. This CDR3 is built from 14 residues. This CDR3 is CASSLNSGADTQYF. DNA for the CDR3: TGTGCCAGCAGTTTAAACTCGGGTGCAGATACGCAGTATTTT.

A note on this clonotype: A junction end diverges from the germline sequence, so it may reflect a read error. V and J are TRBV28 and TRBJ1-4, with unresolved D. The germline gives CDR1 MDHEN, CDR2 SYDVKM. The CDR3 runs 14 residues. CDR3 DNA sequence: TGTGCCAGCAGCCGCCCGGGAACTAGTGAAAAACTGTTTTTT. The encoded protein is CASSRPGTSEKLFF.

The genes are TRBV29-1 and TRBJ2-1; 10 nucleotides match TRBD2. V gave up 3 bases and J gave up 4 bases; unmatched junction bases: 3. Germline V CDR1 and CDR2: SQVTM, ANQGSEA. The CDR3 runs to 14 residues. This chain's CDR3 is CSVDGLAVYNEQFF. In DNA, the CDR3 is TGCAGCGTTGACGGACTAGCGGTTTACAATGAGCAGTTCTTC.

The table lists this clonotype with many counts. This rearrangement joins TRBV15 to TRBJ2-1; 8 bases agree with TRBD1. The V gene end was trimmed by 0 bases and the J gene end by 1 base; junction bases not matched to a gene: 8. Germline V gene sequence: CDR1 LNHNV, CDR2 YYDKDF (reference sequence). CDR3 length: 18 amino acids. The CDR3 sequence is CATSRDVRGTGSYNEQFF. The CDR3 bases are TGTGCCACCAGCAGAGATGTTAGGGGGACAGGTTCCTACAATGAGCAGTTCTTC. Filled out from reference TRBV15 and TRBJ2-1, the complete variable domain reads DAMVIQNPRYQVTQFGKPVTLSCSQTLNHNVMYWYQQKSSQAPKLLFHYYDKDFNNEADTPDNFQSRRPNTSFCFLDIRSPGLGDTAMYLCATSRDVRGTGSYNEQFFGPGTRLTVL.

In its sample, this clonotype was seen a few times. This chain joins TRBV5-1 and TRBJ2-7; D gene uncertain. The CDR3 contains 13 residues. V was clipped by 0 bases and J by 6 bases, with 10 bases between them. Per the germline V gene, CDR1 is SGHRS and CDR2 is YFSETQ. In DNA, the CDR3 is TGCGCCAGCAGCTTGGGGCTTGATCTCGAGCAGTACTTC. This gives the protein CASSLGLDLEQYF.

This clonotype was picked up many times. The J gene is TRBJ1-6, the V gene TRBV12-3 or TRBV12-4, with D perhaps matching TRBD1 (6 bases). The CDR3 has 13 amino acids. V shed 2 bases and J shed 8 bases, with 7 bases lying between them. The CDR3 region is CASSLRGDSPLHF. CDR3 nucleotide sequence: TGTGCCAGCAGTTTAAGGGGGGATTCACCCCTCCACTTT.

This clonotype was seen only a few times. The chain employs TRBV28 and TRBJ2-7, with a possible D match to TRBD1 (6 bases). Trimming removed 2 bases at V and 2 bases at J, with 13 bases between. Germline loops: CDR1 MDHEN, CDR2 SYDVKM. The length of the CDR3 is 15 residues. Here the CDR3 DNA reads TGTGCCAGCAGTTTACAGGGGAAGTTGGCCTACGAGCAGTACTTC. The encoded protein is CASSLQGKLAYEQYF.

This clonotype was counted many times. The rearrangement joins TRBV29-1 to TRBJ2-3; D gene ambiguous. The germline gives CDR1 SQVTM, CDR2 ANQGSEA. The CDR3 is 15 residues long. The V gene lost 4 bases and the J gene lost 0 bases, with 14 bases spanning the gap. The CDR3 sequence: CSVVGGTPSTDTQYF. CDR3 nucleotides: TGCAGCGTTGTTGGCGGAACCCCTAGCACAGATACGCAGTATTTT.

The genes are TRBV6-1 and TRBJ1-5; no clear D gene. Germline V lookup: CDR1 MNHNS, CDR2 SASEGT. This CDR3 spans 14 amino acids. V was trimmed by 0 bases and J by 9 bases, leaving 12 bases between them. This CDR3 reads CASSEARVEWPQHF. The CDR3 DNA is TGTGCCAGCAGTGAAGCGAGGGTGGAGTGGCCCCAGCATTTT.

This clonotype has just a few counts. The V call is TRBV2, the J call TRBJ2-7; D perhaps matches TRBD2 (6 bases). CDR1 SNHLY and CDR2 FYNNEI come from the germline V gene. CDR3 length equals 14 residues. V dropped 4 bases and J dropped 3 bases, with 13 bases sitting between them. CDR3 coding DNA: TGTGCCAGCAGTGTAGGGCGGGAACGCTACGAGCAGTACTTC. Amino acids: CASSVGRERYEQYF.

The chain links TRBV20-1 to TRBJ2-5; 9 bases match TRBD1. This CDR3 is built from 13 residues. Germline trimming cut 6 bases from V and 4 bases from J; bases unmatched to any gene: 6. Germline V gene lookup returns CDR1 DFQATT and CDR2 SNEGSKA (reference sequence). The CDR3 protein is CSAPQGAGETQYF. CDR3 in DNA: TGCAGTGCGCCACAGGGGGCAGGAGAGACCCAGTACTTC.

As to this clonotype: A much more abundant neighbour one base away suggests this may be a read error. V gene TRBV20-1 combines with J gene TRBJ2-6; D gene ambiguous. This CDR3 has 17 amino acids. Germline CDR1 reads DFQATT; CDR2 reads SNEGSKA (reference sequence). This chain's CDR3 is CCARKPVLSSGANVLTF. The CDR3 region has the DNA TGCTGTGCTAGAAAGCCAGTACTGAGCTCTGGGGCCAACGTCCTGACTTTC.

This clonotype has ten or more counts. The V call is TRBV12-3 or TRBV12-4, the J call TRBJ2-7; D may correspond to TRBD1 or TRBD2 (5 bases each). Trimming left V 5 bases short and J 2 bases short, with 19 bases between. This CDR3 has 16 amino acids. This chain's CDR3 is CASSPLGGRDPYEQYF. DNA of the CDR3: TGTGCCAGCAGTCCACTGGGTGGAAGGGACCCCTACGAGCAGTACTTC.

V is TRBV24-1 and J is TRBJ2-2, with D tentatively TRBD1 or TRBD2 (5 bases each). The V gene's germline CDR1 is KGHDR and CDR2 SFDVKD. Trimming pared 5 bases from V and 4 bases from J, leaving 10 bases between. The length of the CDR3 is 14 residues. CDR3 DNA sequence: TGTGCCACCAGTGCTTCCGGGACCACCGGGGAGCTGTTTTTT. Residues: CATSASGTTGELFF.

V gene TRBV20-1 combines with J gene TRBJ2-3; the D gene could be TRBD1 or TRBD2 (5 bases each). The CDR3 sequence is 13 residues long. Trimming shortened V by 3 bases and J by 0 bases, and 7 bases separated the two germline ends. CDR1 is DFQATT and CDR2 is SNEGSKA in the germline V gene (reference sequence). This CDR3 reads CSASGASTDTQYF. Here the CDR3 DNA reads TGCAGTGCTAGCGGGGCTAGCACAGATACGCAGTATTTT.

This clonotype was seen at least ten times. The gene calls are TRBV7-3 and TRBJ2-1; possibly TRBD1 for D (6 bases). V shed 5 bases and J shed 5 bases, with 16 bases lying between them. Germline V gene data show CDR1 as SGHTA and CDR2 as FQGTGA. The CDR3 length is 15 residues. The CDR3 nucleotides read TGTGCCAGCAGCCCTAAATCGGCAGGGGACAATGAGCAGTTCTTC. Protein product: CASSPKSAGDNEQFF.

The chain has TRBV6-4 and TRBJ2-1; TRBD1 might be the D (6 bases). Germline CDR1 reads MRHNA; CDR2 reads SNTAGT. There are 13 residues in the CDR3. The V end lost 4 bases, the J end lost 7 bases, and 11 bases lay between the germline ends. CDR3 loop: CASSVLQGNEQFF. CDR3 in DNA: TGTGCCAGCAGTGTTCTACAGGGAAATGAGCAGTTCTTC.

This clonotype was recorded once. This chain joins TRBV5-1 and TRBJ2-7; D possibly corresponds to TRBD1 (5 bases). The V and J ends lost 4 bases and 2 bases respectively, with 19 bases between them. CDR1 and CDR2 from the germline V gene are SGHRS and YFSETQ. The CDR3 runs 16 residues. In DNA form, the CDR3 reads TGCGCCAGCAGCCAACACGGAAGACAGCTTACCTACGAGCAGTACTTC. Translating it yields CASSQHGRQLTYEQYF.